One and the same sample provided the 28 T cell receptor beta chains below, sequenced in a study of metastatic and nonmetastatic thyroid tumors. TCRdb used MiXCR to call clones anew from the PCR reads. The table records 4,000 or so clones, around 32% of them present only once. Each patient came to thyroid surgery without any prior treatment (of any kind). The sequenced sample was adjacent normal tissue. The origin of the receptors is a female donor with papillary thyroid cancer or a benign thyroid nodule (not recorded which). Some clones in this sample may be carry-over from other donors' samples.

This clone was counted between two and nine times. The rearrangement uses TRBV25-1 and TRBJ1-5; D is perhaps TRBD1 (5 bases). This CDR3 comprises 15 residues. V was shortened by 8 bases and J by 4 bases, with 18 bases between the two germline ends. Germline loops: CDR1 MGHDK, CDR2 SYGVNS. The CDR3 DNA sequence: TGTGCCAGCCCTGTTGGACAAGATGGTAATCAGCCCCAGCATTTT. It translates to CASPVGQDGNQPQHF. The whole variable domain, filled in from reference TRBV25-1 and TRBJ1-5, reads EADIYQTPRYLVIGTGKKITLECSQTMGHDKMYWYQQDPGMELHLIHYSYGVNSTEKGDLSSESTVSRIRTEHFPLTLESARPSHTSQYLCASPVGQDGNQPQHFGDGTRLSIL.

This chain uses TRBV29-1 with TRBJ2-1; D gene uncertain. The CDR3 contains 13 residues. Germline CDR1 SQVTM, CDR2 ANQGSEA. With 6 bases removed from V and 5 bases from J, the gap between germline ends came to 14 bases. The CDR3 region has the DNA TGCAGCGTCCAGGTGGCACGCCACAATGAGCAGTTCTTC. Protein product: CSVQVARHNEQFF.

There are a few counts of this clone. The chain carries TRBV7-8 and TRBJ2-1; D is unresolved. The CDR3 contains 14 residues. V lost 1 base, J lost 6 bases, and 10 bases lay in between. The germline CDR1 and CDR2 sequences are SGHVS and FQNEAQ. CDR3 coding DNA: TGTGCCAGCAGCTTAGTTCGCGACGCCAATGAGCAGTTCTTC. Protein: CASSLVRDANEQFF.

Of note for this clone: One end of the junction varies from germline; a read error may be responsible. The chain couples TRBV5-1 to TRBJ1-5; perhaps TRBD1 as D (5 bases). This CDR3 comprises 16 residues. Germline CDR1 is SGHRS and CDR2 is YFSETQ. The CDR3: CASSVGHGGSNHPQHF. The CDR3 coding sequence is TGCGCCAGCAGCGTGGGCCACGGGGGAAGCAATCATCCCCAGCATTTT.

Here the CDR3 DNA reads TGTGCCAGCAGTTACGGCGACGGAGTCTCTGGAAACACCATATATTTT. Its protein product is CASSYGDGVSGNTIYF. The V call is TRBV6-2 or TRBV6-3, the J call TRBJ1-3; D is unresolved. Per germline, CDR1 MNHEY and CDR2 SVGEGT. V gave up 2 bases and J gave up 0 bases, with 11 bases separating them. The CDR3 runs to 16 residues.

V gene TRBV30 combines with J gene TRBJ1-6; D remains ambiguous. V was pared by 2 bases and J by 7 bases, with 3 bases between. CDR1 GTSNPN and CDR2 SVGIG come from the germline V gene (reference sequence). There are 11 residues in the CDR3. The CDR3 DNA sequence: TGTGCCTGGAGTCGCAATTCACCCCTCCACTTT. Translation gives CAWSRNSPLHF. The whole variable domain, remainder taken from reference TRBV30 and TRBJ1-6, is SQTIHQWPATLVQPVGSPLSLECTVEGTSNPNLYWYRQAAGRGLQLLFYSVGIGQISSEVPQNLSASRPQDRQFILSSKKLLLSDSGFYLCAWSRNSPLHFGNGTRLTVT.

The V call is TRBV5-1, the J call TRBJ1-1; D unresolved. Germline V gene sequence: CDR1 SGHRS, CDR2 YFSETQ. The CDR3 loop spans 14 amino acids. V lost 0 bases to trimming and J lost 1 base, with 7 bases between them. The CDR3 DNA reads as TGCGCCAGCAGCTTGGTCCAAACGAACACTGAAGCTTTCTTT. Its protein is CASSLVQTNTEAFF.

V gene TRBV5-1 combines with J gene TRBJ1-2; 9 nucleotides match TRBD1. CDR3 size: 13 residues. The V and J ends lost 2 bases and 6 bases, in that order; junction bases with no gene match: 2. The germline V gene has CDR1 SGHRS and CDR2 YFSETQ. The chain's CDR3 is CASSFDRGDGYTF. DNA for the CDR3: TGCGCCAGCAGCTTCGACAGGGGGGATGGCTACACCTTC.

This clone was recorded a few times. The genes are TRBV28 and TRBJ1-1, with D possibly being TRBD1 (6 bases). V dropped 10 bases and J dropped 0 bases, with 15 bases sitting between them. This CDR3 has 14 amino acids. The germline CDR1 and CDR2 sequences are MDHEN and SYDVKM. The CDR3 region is CATKRGDVNTEAFF. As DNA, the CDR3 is TGTGCCACAAAGAGGGGGGATGTGAACACTGAAGCTTTCTTT.

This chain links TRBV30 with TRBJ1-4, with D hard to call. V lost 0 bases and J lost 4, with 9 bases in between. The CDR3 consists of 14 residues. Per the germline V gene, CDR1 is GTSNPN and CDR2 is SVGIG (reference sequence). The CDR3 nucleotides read TGTGCCTGGAGTGTAGGTCGAATTAATGAAAAACTGTTTTTT. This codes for CAWSVGRINEKLFF. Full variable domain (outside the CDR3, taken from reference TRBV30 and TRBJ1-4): SQTIHQWPATLVQPVGSPLSLECTVEGTSNPNLYWYRQAAGRGLQLLFYSVGIGQISSEVPQNLSASRPQDRQFILSSKKLLLSDSGFYLCAWSVGRINEKLFFGSGTQLSVL.

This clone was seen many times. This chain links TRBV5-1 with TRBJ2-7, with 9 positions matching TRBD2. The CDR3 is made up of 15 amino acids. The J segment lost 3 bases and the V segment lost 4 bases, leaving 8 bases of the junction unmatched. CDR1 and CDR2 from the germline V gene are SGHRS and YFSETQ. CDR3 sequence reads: CASSAAGGLFYEQYF. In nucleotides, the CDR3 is TGCGCCAGCAGCGCAGCGGGGGGCCTCTTCTACGAGCAGTACTTC.

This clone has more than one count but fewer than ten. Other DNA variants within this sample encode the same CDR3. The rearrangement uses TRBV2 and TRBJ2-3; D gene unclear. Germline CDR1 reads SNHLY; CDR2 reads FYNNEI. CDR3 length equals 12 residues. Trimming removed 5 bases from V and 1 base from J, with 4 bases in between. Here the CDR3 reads CASSSGTDTQYF. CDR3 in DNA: TGTGCCAGCAGTAGCGGCACAGATACGCAGTATTTT.

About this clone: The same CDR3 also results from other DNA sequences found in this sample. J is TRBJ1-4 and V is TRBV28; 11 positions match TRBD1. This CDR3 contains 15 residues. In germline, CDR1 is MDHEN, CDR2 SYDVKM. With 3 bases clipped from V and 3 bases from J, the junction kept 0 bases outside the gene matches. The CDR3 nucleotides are TGTGCCAGCAGTTTGGGACAGGGGGCTAATGAAAAACTGTTTTTT. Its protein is CASSLGQGANEKLFF.

This CDR3 is CASSLVGKPGHTEAFF. DNA for the CDR3: TGTGCCAGCAGCTTAGTTGGGAAGCCGGGCCACACTGAAGCTTTCTTT. J is TRBJ1-1 and V is TRBV11-1; no clear D. Germline V CDR1 and CDR2: SGHAT, FQDESV (reference sequence). The CDR3 extends over 16 amino acids. V dropped 1 base and J dropped 3 bases, with 15 bases sitting between them.

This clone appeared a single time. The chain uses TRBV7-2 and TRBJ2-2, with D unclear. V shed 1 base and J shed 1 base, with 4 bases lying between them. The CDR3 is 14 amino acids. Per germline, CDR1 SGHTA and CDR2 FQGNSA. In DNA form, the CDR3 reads TGTGCCAGCAGCTTAGAAGGGAACACCGGGGAGCTGTTTTTT. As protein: CASSLEGNTGELFF.

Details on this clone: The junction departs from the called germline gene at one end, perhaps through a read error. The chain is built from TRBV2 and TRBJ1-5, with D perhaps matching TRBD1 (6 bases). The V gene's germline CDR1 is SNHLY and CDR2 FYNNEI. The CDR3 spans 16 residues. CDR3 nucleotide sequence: TGCGCCAGCAGTCTCCGACAGGTGGTCGGCAATCAGCCCCAGCATTTT. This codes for CASSLRQVVGNQPQHF.

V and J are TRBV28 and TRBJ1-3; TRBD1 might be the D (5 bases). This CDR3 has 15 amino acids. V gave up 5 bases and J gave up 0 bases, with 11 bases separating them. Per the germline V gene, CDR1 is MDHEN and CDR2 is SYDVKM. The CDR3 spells CASSTGVPSGNTIYF. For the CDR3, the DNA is TGTGCCAGCAGTACGGGGGTGCCCTCTGGAAACACCATATATTTT. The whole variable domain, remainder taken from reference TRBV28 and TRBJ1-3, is DVKVTQSSRYLVKRTGEKVFLECVQDMDHENMFWYRQDPGLGLRLIYFSYDVKMKEKGDIPEGYSVSREKKERFSLILESASTNQTSMYLCASSTGVPSGNTIYFGEGSWLTVV.

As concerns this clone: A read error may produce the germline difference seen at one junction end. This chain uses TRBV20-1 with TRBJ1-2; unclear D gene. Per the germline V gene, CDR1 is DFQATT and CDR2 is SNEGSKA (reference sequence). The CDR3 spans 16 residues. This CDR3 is CSARSILEGIGNGYTF. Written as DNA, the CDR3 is TGCAGTGCTAGGTCCATATTGGAGGGAATAGGAAATGGCTACACTTTC.

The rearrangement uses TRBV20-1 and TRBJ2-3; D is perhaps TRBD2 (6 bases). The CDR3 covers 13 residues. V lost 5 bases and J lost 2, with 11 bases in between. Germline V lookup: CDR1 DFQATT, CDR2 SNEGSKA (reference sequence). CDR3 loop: CSAFLANTDTQYF. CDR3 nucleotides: TGCAGTGCTTTCCTAGCGAACACAGATACGCAGTATTTT.

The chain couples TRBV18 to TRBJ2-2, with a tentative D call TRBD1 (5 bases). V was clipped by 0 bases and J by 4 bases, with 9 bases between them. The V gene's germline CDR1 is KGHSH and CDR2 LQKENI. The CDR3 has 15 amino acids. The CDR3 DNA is TGTGCCAGCTCACCACCGCAGGGCAGCACCGGGGAGCTGTTTTTT. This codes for CASSPPQGSTGELFF.

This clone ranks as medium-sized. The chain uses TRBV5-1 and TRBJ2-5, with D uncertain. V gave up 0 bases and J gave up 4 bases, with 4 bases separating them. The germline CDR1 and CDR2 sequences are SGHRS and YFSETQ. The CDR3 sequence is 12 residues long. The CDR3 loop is CASSLVGETQYF. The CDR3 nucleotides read TGCGCCAGCAGCTTGGTTGGAGAGACCCAGTACTTC.

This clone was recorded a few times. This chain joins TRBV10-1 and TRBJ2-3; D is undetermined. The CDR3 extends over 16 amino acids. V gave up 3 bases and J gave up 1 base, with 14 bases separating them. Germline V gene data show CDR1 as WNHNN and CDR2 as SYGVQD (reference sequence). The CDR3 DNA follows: TGCGCCAGCAGTGACAGCCCGGGCGGCGGCACAGATACGCAGTATTTT. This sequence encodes CASSDSPGGGTDTQYF.

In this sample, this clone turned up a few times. The CDR3 sequence is CASSLGGFGEQFF. In DNA form, the CDR3 reads TGTGCCAGCAGTCTTGGGGGGTTTGGTGAGCAGTTCTTC. The J gene is TRBJ2-1, the V gene TRBV27; maybe TRBD2 (6 bases). There are 13 residues in the CDR3. V dropped 5 bases and J dropped 9 bases, with 14 bases sitting between them. Per germline, CDR1 MNHEY and CDR2 SMNVEV (reference sequence).

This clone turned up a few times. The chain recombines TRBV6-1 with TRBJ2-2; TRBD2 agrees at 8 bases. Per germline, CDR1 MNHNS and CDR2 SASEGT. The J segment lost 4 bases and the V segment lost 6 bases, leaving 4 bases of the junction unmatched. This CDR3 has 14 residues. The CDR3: CASRLAEITGELFF. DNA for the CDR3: TGTGCCAGCAGACTAGCGGAGATCACCGGGGAGCTGTTTTTT.

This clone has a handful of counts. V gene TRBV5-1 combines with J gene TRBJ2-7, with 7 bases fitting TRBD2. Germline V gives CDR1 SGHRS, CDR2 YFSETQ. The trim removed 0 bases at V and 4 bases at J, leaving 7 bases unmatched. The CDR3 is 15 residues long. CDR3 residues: CASSLEGTKSYEQYF. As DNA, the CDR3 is TGCGCCAGCAGCTTGGAAGGGACTAAATCTTACGAGCAGTACTTC.

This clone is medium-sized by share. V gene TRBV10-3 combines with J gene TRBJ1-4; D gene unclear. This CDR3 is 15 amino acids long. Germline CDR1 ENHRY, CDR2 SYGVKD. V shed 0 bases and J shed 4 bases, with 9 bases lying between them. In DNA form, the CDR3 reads TGTGCCATCAGTGAGTCCGCCGCCAATAATGAAAAACTGTTTTTT. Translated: CAISESAANNEKLFF.

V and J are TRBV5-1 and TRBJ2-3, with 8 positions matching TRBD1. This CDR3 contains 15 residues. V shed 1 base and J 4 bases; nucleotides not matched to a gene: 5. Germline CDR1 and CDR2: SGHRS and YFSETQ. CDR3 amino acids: CASSLLTGAADTQYF. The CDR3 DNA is TGCGCCAGCAGCTTGCTGACAGGGGCAGCAGATACGCAGTATTTT.

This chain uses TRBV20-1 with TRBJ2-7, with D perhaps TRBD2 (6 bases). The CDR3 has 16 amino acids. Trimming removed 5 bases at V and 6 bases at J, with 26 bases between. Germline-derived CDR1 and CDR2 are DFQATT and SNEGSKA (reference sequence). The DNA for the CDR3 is TGCAGTGCTTATTCGGGGCCGGGACTGGAGGTTTCCGAGCAGTACTTC. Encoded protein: CSAYSGPGLEVSEQYF.